The 6 T cell receptor beta chains listed next were all sequenced from one sample in a study of CD8 T cells in ankylosing spondylitis. Via MiXCR, TCRdb re-called the 5' RACE reads, giving one row per CDR3 protein. The sample gives some 150,000 distinct CDR3 sequences, around 45% of which show up once; over 12% is in the top ten. Input material: synovial fluid, either unsorted or a sorted T cell fraction (not recorded which). The receptors come from a male donor with ankylosing spondylitis.

This chain uses TRBV7-9 with TRBJ2-7, with 8 bases matching TRBD2. The germline gives CDR1 SEHNR, CDR2 FQNEAQ (reference sequence). There are 16 residues in the CDR3. Unmatched junction bases numbered 14, after V lost 4 bases and J lost 6 bases. In DNA form, the CDR3 reads TGTGCCAGCAGCTCCATAGCGGGGAGGAAAGTGGGCGAGCAGTACTTC. Translation gives CASSSIAGRKVGEQYF.

This chain joins TRBV29-1 and TRBJ1-4; D gene ambiguous. The CDR3 has 13 amino acids. V was cut by 7 bases and J by 0 bases, with 9 bases left in between. Germline values: CDR1 SQVTM, CDR2 ANQGSEA. CDR3: CSAWVATNEKLFF. In DNA form, the CDR3 reads TGCAGCGCGTGGGTAGCAACTAATGAAAAACTGTTTTTT.

The rearrangement joins TRBV2 to TRBJ2-7, with 11 bases matching TRBD1. The V segment lost 7 bases and the J segment 6 bases; nucleotides outside the gene matches: 8. Germline V CDR1 and CDR2: SNHLY, FYNNEI. This CDR3 has 14 amino acids. Written as DNA, the CDR3 is TGTGCCAGCACCCGGACAGGGGGCATGAGCGAGCAGTACTTC. It specifies CASTRTGGMSEQYF.

J is TRBJ2-1 and V is TRBV20-1; perhaps D is TRBD1 or TRBD2 (6 bases each). Looked up from germline, CDR1 is DFQATT and CDR2 is SNEGSKA (reference sequence). V lost 3 bases and J lost 3, with 12 bases in between. CDR3 length: 14 residues. CDR3 sequence (DNA): TGCAGTGCTAGGGGGGGCGGGGACTACAATGAGCAGTTCTTC. This translates into CSARGGGDYNEQFF.

CDR3 bases: TGCGCCAGCAGCCAAGATTGGAACCAGGGAGACACTGAAGCTTTCTTT. This gives the protein CASSQDWNQGDTEAFF. The V and J genes are TRBV4-3 and TRBJ1-1; D might be TRBD1 (5 bases). The CDR3 runs to 16 residues. V lost 0 bases, J lost 3 bases, and 14 bases lay in between. Germline values: CDR1 LGHNA, CDR2 YSLEER.

The V gene is TRBV18, the J gene TRBJ2-3; 7 nucleotides align to TRBD1. The CDR3 runs to 14 residues. Germline V lookup: CDR1 KGHSH, CDR2 LQKENI. J was trimmed by 4 bases and V by 8 bases; bases with no gene match: 9. The CDR3 sequence: CASHHDRVADTQYF. The CDR3 DNA reads as TGTGCCAGCCACCACGACAGGGTGGCAGATACGCAGTATTTT.